Following are 22 T cell receptor beta chains from one sample sequenced in a study of identical twins. In TCRdb, the 5' RACE reads were re-called with MiXCR into one record per CDR3 protein. This table has some 460,000 distinct CDR3 sequences, approximately 15% appearing once. These data are also associated with another study on yellow fever vaccine responses in identical twins.

Sequenced input: CD4+ T cells sorted from blood. These receptors were obtained from a woman aged 18-29 years in good health.

The chain is built from TRBV28 and TRBJ2-7, with TRBD2 as a possible D gene (5 bases). The germline gives CDR1 MDHEN, CDR2 SYDVKM. This CDR3 contains 9 residues. The V end was cut by 10 bases, the J end by 5 bases, with 6 bases between. Here the CDR3 DNA reads TGTGCCACCGGGAACGAGCAGTACTTC. This codes for CATGNEQYF.

The rearrangement uses TRBV28 and TRBJ1-2; TRBD1 aligns across 7 bases. There are 15 residues in the CDR3. V was pared by 6 bases and J by 2 bases, with 9 bases of the junction left unmatched. The germline CDR1 and CDR2 sequences are MDHEN and SYDVKM. In nucleotides, the CDR3 is TGTGCCAGCAGACCGGGGACAGCTTACAACTATGGCTACACCTTC. Translated: CASRPGTAYNYGYTF.

The sample holds a few counts of this clonotype. At one boundary the junction diverges from the germline segment, which might be a read error. The rearrangement uses TRBV29-1 and TRBJ2-1; 7 bases line up with TRBD2. There are 13 residues in the CDR3. Germline loops: CDR1 SQVTM, CDR2 ANQGSEA. The CDR3 DNA follows: TGCAGCATTGATAATGGGGGGGAGGATGAGCAGTTCTTC. Residues: CSIDNGGEDEQFF.

In this sample, this clonotype turned up a few times. The chain carries TRBV12-3 or TRBV12-4 and TRBJ2-7, with a possible D match to TRBD1 (6 bases). The CDR3 totals 12 residues. V was shortened by 6 bases and J by 8 bases, with 14 bases between the two germline ends. The CDR3 nucleotides read TGTGCCAGCAGACCGACAGGCTCCCAGCAGTACTTC. It specifies CASRPTGSQQYF.

This rearrangement joins TRBV15 to TRBJ2-7; 8 nucleotides match TRBD2. Germline V gene lookup returns CDR1 LNHNV and CDR2 YYDKDF (reference sequence). The CDR3 runs to 18 residues. The junction had 15 bases not matched to a gene; V was cut back by 5 bases and J by 0 bases. The CDR3 protein is CATSRTSGAGVSSYEQYF. CDR3 sequence (DNA): TGTGCCACCAGCCGAACAAGCGGAGCGGGAGTCAGCTCCTACGAGCAGTACTTC.

This clonotype turned up a few times. J is TRBJ2-2 and V is TRBV7-2, with 12 bases aligning to TRBD1. Germline assignment: CDR1 SGHTA and CDR2 FQGNSA. The CDR3 extends over 16 amino acids. V dropped 5 bases and J dropped 7; count of bases not matched to a gene: 8. CDR3 coding DNA: TGTGCCAGCAGCCCAGGGACAGGGGGCTTCATCGGGGAGCTGTTTTTT. This encodes CASSPGTGGFIGELFF.

This clonotype was found many times. J is TRBJ2-1 and V is TRBV12-3 or TRBV12-4; TRBD2 matches 9 bases. The trim removed 1 base at V and 16 bases at J, leaving 8 bases unmatched. The CDR3 runs 13 residues. CDR3 amino acids: CASSLDKGLALFF. As DNA, the CDR3 is TGTGCCAGCAGTTTAGACAAGGGACTAGCTTTATTCTTC.

This clonotype showed up many times. The gene calls are TRBV15 and TRBJ2-1; 8 positions match TRBD2. Germline assignment: CDR1 LNHNV and CDR2 YYDKDF (reference sequence). This CDR3 contains 15 residues. Unmatched junction bases numbered 8, after V lost 2 bases and J lost 8 bases. The CDR3 is CATSRSNPGGDEQFF. Here the CDR3 DNA reads TGTGCCACCAGCAGATCCAACCCGGGGGGGGATGAGCAGTTCTTC. Full variable domain (rest looked up from reference TRBV15 and TRBJ2-1): DAMVIQNPRYQVTQFGKPVTLSCSQTLNHNVMYWYQQKSSQAPKLLFHYYDKDFNNEADTPDNFQSRRPNTSFCFLDIRSPGLGDTAMYLCATSRSNPGGDEQFFGPGTRLTVL.

This clonotype was seen a handful of times. The V gene is TRBV12-3 or TRBV12-4, the J gene TRBJ2-7; D tentatively reads TRBD1 or TRBD2 (7 bases each). The CDR3 runs 14 residues. The ends were cut back, 3 bases at V and 7 bases at J, with 16 bases in the middle. The CDR3 here is CASSFAGGVGEQYF. The CDR3 DNA follows: TGTGCCAGCAGTTTCGCAGGGGGGGTTGGAGAGCAGTACTTC.

This clonotype turned up a few times. The chain combines TRBV7-2 with TRBJ2-3, with no clear D. Trimming left V 1 base short and J 11 bases short, with 16 bases between. The CDR3 contains 14 residues. Per the germline V gene, CDR1 is SGHTA and CDR2 is FQGNSA. The CDR3 DNA sequence: TGTGCCAGCAGCTTAGGTGACTTAAATCTGCAGCAGTATTTT. Translated, it gives CASSLGDLNLQQYF.

This clonotype was recorded a few times. J is TRBJ2-5 and V is TRBV5-1; 9 nucleotides match TRBD1. This CDR3 comprises 14 residues. Germline assignment: CDR1 SGHRS and CDR2 YFSETQ. V gave up 1 base and J gave up 6 bases; unmatched junction bases: 4. CDR3 in amino acids: CASSLLDRGKTQYF. The CDR3 DNA reads TGCGCCAGCAGCTTGTTGGACAGGGGAAAGACCCAGTACTTC. The full variable domain, with the rest looked up from reference TRBV5-1 and TRBJ2-5, is KAGVTQTPRYLIKTRGQQVTLSCSPISGHRSVSWYQQTPGQGLQFLFEYFSETQRNKGNFPGRFSGRQFSNSRSEMNVSTLELGDSALYLCASSLLDRGKTQYFGPGTRLLVL.

This chain uses TRBV5-1 with TRBJ2-7; D unclear. The CDR3 spans 17 residues. Germline CDR1 and CDR2: SGHRS and YFSETQ. V lost 0 bases to trimming and J lost 6 bases, with 22 bases between them. Here the CDR3 reads CASSLGPVPIARGEQYF. The CDR3 bases are TGCGCCAGCAGCTTGGGCCCGGTCCCGATAGCACGAGGCGAGCAGTACTTC. Complete variable domain (other parts from reference TRBV5-1 and TRBJ2-7): KAGVTQTPRYLIKTRGQQVTLSCSPISGHRSVSWYQQTPGQGLQFLFEYFSETQRNKGNFPGRFSGRQFSNSRSEMNVSTLELGDSALYLCASSLGPVPIARGEQYFGPGTRLTVT.

This clonotype appeared a few times. This sequence joins TRBV20-1 and TRBJ2-7; 8 bases fit TRBD1. The germline V gene has CDR1 DFQATT and CDR2 SNEGSKA (reference sequence). This CDR3 comprises 13 residues. Unmatched junction bases numbered 7, after V lost 6 bases and J lost 3 bases. CDR3 nucleotide sequence: TGCAGTGCCCAGGGACAGGAATACTACGAGCAGTACTTC. Translating gives CSAQGQEYYEQYF.

J is TRBJ1-1 and V is TRBV7-2; D uncertain. The CDR3 runs to 16 residues. The germline V and J ends were trimmed by 3 bases and 5 bases, with 19 bases remaining between them. Per the germline V gene, CDR1 is SGHTA and CDR2 is FQGNSA. CDR3 nucleotides: TGTGCCAGCAGCTTTAATCTTCTGACTGGAGAGACTGAAGCTTTCTTT. It yields the protein CASSFNLLTGETEAFF.

The chain has TRBV4-2 and TRBJ2-2, with no clear D. Trimming left V 8 bases short and J 8 bases short, with 9 bases between. The CDR3 spans 11 residues. Germline assignment: CDR1 LGHNA and CDR2 YNFKEQ. The CDR3 spells CASLGRGELFF. The CDR3 DNA follows: TGTGCCAGCTTAGGCAGAGGGGAGCTGTTTTTT.

There are a few counts of this clonotype. The chain combines TRBV6-4 with TRBJ2-2; no definite D call. The V end was cut by 4 bases, the J end by 0 bases, with 6 bases between. From germline, CDR1 is MRHNA and CDR2 SNTAGT. CDR3 length equals 14 residues. The CDR3 coding sequence is TGTGCCAGCAGTGTGATGTCGAACACCGGGGAGCTGTTTTTT. Translation: CASSVMSNTGELFF.

This clonotype has just a few counts. This sequence joins TRBV4-2 and TRBJ2-3; 14 nucleotides align to TRBD2. This CDR3 is 18 amino acids long. Losses at the gene ends were 4 bases for V and 1 base for J; bases not matched to a gene: 7. CDR1 and CDR2 (germline): LGHNA, YNFKEQ. The CDR3 DNA follows: TGTGCCAGCAGCCGACTAGCGGGAGGGCCTGGGGGCACAGATACGCAGTATTTT. Translation gives CASSRLAGGPGGTDTQYF.

Many counts were recorded for this clonotype. In DNA form, the CDR3 reads TGTGCCAGCTCACCACAACTAGCGGGGGAGCGTAATACGCAGTATTTT. It specifies CASSPQLAGERNTQYF. The rearrangement uses TRBV18 and TRBJ2-3; 11 nucleotides line up with TRBD2. This CDR3 has 16 amino acids. Germline V gene sequence: CDR1 KGHSH, CDR2 LQKENI. The V and J ends lost 1 base and 7 bases, in that order; junction bases with no gene match: 7.

In its sample, this clonotype was seen a few times. The V call is TRBV25-1, the J call TRBJ1-5; D not certain. Germline V gives CDR1 MGHDK, CDR2 SYGVNS. The CDR3 consists of 15 residues. V was shortened by 0 bases and J by 6 bases, with 12 bases between the two germline ends. The CDR3 DNA reads as TGTGCCAGCAGTGAATACGAGGGAGCAGGTCAGCCCCAGCATTTT. Protein sequence: CASSEYEGAGQPQHF.

The rearrangement links TRBV12-5 to TRBJ2-3; 8 nucleotides agree with TRBD1. The CDR3 is 17 amino acids. Germline CDR1 LGHNT, CDR2 FRNRAP. Trimming cost V 0 bases and J 2 bases; bases outside gene matches: 7. This chain's CDR3 is CASGLVKGTGYTDTQYF. In DNA, the CDR3 is TGTGCTAGTGGTTTGGTAAAGGGGACAGGATACACAGATACGCAGTATTTT.

The V call is TRBV7-2, the J call TRBJ1-4; a possible D gene is TRBD1 (6 bases). Germline CDR1 is SGHTA and CDR2 is FQGNSA. V lost 5 bases and J 7 bases, leaving 14 bases between the germline ends. The CDR3 sequence is 14 residues long. Written as DNA, the CDR3 is TGTGCCAGCAGCCGATACAGGGACGGTGAAAAACTGTTTTTT. The encoded protein is CASSRYRDGEKLFF.

The chain carries TRBV7-9 and TRBJ1-4; 10 positions match TRBD1. V gave up 2 bases and J gave up 7 bases; unmatched junction bases: 4. This CDR3 contains 15 residues. Looked up from germline, CDR1 is SEHNR and CDR2 is FQNEAQ (reference sequence). The CDR3 protein is CASSLRTGGGEKLFF. CDR3 sequence (DNA): TGTGCCAGCAGCTTACGGACAGGGGGAGGTGAAAAACTGTTTTTT. Supplemented by reference TRBV7-9 and TRBJ1-4, the full variable domain reads DTGVSQNPRHKITKRGQNVTFRCDPISEHNRLYWYRQTLGQGPEFLTYFQNEAQLEKSRLLSDRFSAERPKGSFSTLEIQRTEQGDSAMYLCASSLRTGGGEKLFFGSGTQLSVL.